Described below is a single T cell receptor beta chain sequence and its context. This entry comes from a study of blood T cell repertoires in COVID-19. Overall study context: Italy, Spain and the United States were the sources of the convalescent and acute COVID-19 samples. The analysed material was cDNA or gDNA that came from T cells, B-cell-depleted T cells, or PBMCs.

Germline assignment: CDR1 SNHLY and CDR2 FYNNEI. The CDR3 totals 14 residues. The V and J ends lost 6 bases and 5 bases respectively, with 16 bases between them. Recruitment covered 20 to 25 US areas and drew participants whose ages spanned roughly 18 to 100 years. Allocation to cohorts depended on clinical history reported by the participants. Clones were read by immunoSEQ multiplex PCR, and TCRdb kept only the in-frame ones, dropping some. The sample includes 200,000 to 300,000 clones, about nine tenths of them seen just once. This rearrangement joins TRBV2 to TRBJ2-5; the D gene is possibly TRBD1 (8 bases). The sample comprised PBMCs or T cells enriched from blood (not recorded which). The receptor was derived from a woman in her thirties or forties with acute COVID-19. The CDR3 DNA follows: TGTGCCAGCAGCGTCGGACAGGGAGGGGAGACCCAGTACTTC. This encodes CASSVGQGGETQYF. The variable domain in full, completed from reference TRBV2 and TRBJ2-5, reads EPEVTQTPSHQVTQMGQEVILRCVPISNHLYFYWYRQILGQKVEFLVSFYNNEISEKSEIFDDQFSVERPDGSNFTLKIRSTKLEDSAMYFCASSVGQGGETQYFGPGTRLLVL.